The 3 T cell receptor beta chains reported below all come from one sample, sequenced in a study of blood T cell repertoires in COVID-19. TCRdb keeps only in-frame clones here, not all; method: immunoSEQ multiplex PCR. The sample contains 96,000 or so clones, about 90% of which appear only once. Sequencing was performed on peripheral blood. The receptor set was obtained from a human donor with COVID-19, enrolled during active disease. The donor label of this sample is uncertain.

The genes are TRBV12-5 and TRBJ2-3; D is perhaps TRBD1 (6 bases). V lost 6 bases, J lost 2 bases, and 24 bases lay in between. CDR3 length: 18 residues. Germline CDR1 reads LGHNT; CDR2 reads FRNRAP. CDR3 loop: CASGSLLDGQIFTDTQYF. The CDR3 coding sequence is TGTGCTAGTGGCTCCCTTCTGGACGGACAGATTTTCACAGATACGCAGTATTTT.

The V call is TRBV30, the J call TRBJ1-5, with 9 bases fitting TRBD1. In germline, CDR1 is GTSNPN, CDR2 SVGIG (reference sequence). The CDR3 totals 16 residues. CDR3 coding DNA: TGTGTCCATCGGGACAGGGAACGCGGGGGCAATCAGCCCCAGCATTTT. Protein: CVHRDRERGGNQPQHF.

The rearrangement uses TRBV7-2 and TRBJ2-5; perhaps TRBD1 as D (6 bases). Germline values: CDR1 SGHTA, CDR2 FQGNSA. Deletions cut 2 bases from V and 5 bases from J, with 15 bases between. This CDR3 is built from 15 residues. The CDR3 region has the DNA TGTGCCAGCAGCTTATTTAACAGGCAGGGGGAGACCCAGTACTTC. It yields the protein CASSLFNRQGETQYF.